This T cell receptor (beta chain) comes out of a study of OX40 agonist ivuxolimab in advanced cancers. The study's findings and limits: Expanded clones were, on average, more numerous in CD8+ T cells than in CD4+.

Per germline, CDR1 SNHLY and CDR2 FYNNEI. Trimming shortened V by 2 bases and J by 2 bases, and 10 bases separated the two germline ends. The CDR3 loop spans 16 amino acids. Worth noting for this clone: Its antigen is unknown.

TCRdb's copy holds only in-frame clones and misses some; the assay was immunoSEQ multiplex PCR. The sample consists of around 99,000 clones, approximately 90% of them appearing once. This sequence was found in an adult with an advanced solid tumor such as melanoma, head and neck, liver or kidney cancer. The sequencing used CD4+ or CD8+ T cells sorted from blood, collected in a trial of the OX40 agonist ivuxolimab. This sequence joins TRBV2 and TRBJ1-6; D is undetermined. In DNA form, the CDR3 reads TGTGCCAGCAGTGAAATGGAAGGGACCTATAATTCACCCCTCCACTTT. The encoded protein is CASSEMEGTYNSPLHF.